This T cell receptor (beta chain) was sequenced for a study of beta chain features in type 1 diabetes. Study-wide findings and caveats: Shortening that was moderate but significant affected the TCRB CDR3s of Type 1 diabetes patients in all four CD4+ subsets.

Looked up from germline, CDR1 is LNHNV and CDR2 is YYDKDF (reference sequence). The CDR3 is 20 amino acids. J lost 6 bases, V lost 1 base, and 15 bases had no gene match. This clone showed up just a few times. Its target is not known. Sequencing targeted expressed TCRB transcripts, as all isolated RNA had been reverse transcribed. TCRdb's table, derived via immunoSEQ multiplex PCR, lists solely in-frame clones and lacks some. Here the sample spans about 160,000 clones, around 9.7% being singletons. The sample was central memory CD4+ T cells from blood. The clonotype originates from a woman younger than 45 with type 1 diabetes. The V gene is TRBV15, the J gene TRBJ2-3; TRBD2 aligns across 14 bases. As DNA, the CDR3 is TGTGCCACCAGCAGAGCTTCCTTTTATCGGACTAGCGGGAGGTACGATACGCAGTATTTT. This encodes CATSRASFYRTSGRYDTQYF.